This T cell receptor (beta chain) originates from a study of control samples from healthy donors and cancer patients. The CDR3 length is 14 residues. V lost 0 bases and J lost 7, with 10 bases in between. The germline CDR1 and CDR2 sequences are SGHDT and YYEEEE. Measured with immunoSEQ multiplex PCR; TCRdb has only the in-frame clones, and not every one. This table has roughly 150,000 clones, roughly 93% appearing once. This clonotype was obtained from a man aged 18 to 29 in good health. Sequenced sample: blood. V is TRBV5-6 and J is TRBJ1-4, with D unclear. The CDR3 sequence is CASSLVGQPEKLFF. The CDR3 DNA is TGTGCCAGCAGCTTGGTAGGGCAGCCTGAAAAACTGTTTTTT.